The 3 T cell receptor beta chains below all came from one sample that was sequenced in a study of response to subunit inactivated influenza vaccine. TCRdb re-derived calls from the RT-PCR reads in MiXCR, one entry per CDR3 protein. The sample shows roughly 190,000 distinct CDR3 sequences, around 12% of them seen only once. This same sample was also taken into another study, of T cells expressing NK-cell markers. From that paper: Making the TCR beta cDNA relied on 5'RACE template switching with UMIs.

Source: CD8+ T cells sorted from PBMCs, taken approximately 12 days after vaccination. These receptors came from a man aged 50 to 59 who received an inactivated influenza vaccine.

This clonotype was recorded at least ten times. The rearrangement joins TRBV2 to TRBJ2-1; D remains unclear. V gave up 7 bases and J gave up 5 bases, with 6 bases separating them. The CDR3 is 11 residues long. Germline CDR1 is SNHLY and CDR2 is FYNNEI. The CDR3 sequence: CASMGHNEQFF. In DNA form, the CDR3 reads TGTGCCAGCATGGGCCACAATGAGCAGTTCTTC.

This clonotype was counted a single time. DNA for the CDR3: TGTGCCAGCAGATTAAGTAGGACGGCCATAGCCTTCTACGAGCAGTACTTC. Its translation: CASRLSRTAIAFYEQYF. This sequence joins TRBV28 and TRBJ2-7; D is unresolved. V lost 6 bases to trimming and J lost 3 bases, with 24 bases between them. The CDR3 is made up of 17 amino acids. The germline CDR1 and CDR2 sequences are MDHEN and SYDVKM.

The J gene is TRBJ2-3, the V gene TRBV5-1, with TRBD2 matching over 16 bases. This CDR3 spans 18 amino acids. Trimming took 4 bases from V and 0 from J; bases not matched to a gene: 5. Germline V CDR1 and CDR2: SGHRS, YFSETQ. The CDR3 DNA is TGCGCCAGCAGCGTGGGACTAGCGGGGGGGCCAAGCACAGATACGCAGTATTTT. Its protein is CASSVGLAGGPSTDTQYF.